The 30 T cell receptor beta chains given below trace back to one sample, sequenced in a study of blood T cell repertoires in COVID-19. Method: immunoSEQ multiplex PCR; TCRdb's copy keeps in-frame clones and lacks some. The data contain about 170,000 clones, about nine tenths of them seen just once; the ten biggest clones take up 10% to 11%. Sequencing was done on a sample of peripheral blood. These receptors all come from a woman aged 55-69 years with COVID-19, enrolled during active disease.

CDR3 amino acids: CATSLGRAEAFF. The CDR3, as DNA: TGTGCCACCAGCCTGGGGAGGGCTGAAGCTTTCTTT. The V gene is TRBV15, the J gene TRBJ1-1; D gene unclear. In germline, CDR1 is LNHNV, CDR2 YYDKDF (reference sequence). Trimming stripped 5 bases from V and 6 bases from J, with 10 bases between. This CDR3 comprises 12 residues.

The CDR3 region is CASSLDSRYEQYF. The CDR3 region has the DNA TGTGCCAGCAGCTTGGACAGCAGGTACGAGCAGTACTTC. V gene TRBV5-6 combines with J gene TRBJ2-7; D ambiguous. Germline CDR1 SGHDT, CDR2 YYEEEE. The V end was cut by 0 bases, the J end by 4 bases, with 8 bases between. The CDR3 covers 13 residues.

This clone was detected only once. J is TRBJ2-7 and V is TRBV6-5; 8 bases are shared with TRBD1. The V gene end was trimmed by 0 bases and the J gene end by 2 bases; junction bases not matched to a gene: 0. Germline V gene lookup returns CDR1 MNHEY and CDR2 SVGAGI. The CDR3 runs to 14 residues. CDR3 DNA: TGTGCCAGCAGTTACTCGACAGGGGCCTACGAGCAGTACTTC. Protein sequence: CASSYSTGAYEQYF.

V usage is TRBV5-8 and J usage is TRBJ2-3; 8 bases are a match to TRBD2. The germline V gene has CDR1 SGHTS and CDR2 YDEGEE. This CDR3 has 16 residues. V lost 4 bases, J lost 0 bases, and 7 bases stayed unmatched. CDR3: CASSSGLAQSTDTQYF. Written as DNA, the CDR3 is TGTGCCAGCAGCAGTGGACTAGCACAAAGCACAGATACGCAGTATTTT.

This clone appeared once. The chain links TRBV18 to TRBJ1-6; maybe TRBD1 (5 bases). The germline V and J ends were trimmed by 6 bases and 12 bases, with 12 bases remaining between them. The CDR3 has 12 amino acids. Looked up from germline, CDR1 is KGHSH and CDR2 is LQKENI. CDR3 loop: CASSGGMEPLHF. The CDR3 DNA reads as TGTGCCAGCTCCGGGGGAATGGAACCCCTCCACTTT. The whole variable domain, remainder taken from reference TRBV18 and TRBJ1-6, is NAGVMQNPRHLVRRRGQEARLRCSPMKGHSHVYWYRQLPEEGLKFMVYLQKENIIDESGMPKERFSAEFPKEGPSILRIQQVVRGDSAAYFCASSGGMEPLHFGNGTRLTVT.

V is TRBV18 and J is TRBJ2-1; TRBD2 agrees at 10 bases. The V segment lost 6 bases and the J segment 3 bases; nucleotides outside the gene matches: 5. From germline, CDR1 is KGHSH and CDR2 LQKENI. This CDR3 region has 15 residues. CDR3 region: CASSQTSGDYNEQFF. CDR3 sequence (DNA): TGTGCCAGCTCCCAAACTAGCGGGGACTACAATGAGCAGTTCTTC.

The CDR3 DNA is TGTGCCAGCAGCAAACGGACAGGGGATAGTGAGACCCAGTACTTC. Its protein product is CASSKRTGDSETQYF. The chain joins TRBV5-8 to TRBJ2-5; 9 nucleotides align to TRBD1. V gave up 4 bases and J gave up 5 bases; unmatched junction bases: 9. Germline CDR1 and CDR2: SGHTS and YDEGEE. The CDR3 has 15 amino acids. The variable domain in full, with the rest retrieved from reference TRBV5-8 and TRBJ2-5, is EAGVTQSPTHLIKTRGQQATLRCSPISGHTSVYWYQQALGLGLQFLLWYDEGEERNRGNFPPRFSGRQFPNYSSELNVNALELEDSALYLCASSKRTGDSETQYFGPGTRLLVL.

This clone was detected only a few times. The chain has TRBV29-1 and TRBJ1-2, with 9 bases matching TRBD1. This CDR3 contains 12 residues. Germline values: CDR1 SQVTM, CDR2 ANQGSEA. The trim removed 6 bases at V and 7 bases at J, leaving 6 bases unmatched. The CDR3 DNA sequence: TGCAGCGTGGGAACAGGGGGCTCTGGCTACACCTTC. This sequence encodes CSVGTGGSGYTF.

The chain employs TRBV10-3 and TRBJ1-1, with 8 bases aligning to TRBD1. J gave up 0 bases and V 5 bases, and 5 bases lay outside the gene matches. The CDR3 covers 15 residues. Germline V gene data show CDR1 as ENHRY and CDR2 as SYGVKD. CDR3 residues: CAISKTGDLNTEAFF. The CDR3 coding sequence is TGTGCCATCAGTAAGACAGGGGACTTGAACACTGAAGCTTTCTTT.

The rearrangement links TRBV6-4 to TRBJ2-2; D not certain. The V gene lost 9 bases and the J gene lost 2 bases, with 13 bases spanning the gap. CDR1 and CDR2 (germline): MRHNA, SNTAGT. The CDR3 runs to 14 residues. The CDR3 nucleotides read TGTGCCAGTAAGGTAGAGGAAAACACCGGGGAGCTGTTTTTT. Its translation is CASKVEENTGELFF.

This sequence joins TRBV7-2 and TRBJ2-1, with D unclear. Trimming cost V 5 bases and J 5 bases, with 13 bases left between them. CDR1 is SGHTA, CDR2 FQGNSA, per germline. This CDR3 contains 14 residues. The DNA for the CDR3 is TGTGCCAGCAGCGAGACTCTTACCAACAATGAGCAGTTCTTC. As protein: CASSETLTNNEQFF. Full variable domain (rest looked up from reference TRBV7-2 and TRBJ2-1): GAGVSQSPSNKVTEKGKDVELRCDPISGHTALYWYRQSLGQGLEFLIYFQGNSAPDKSGLPSDRFSAERTGGSVSTLTIQRTQQEDSAVYLCASSETLTNNEQFFGPGTRLTVL.

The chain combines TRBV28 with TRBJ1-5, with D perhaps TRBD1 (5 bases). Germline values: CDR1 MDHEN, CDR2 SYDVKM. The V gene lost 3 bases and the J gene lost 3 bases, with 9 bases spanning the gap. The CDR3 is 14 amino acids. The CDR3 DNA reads TGTGCCAGCAGTTTGCAGGGCTTCAATCAGCCCCAGCATTTT. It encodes CASSLQGFNQPQHF.

The CDR3 reads CATGGTLTDTQYF. CDR3 DNA sequence: TGTGCCACCGGGGGGACTCTCACAGATACGCAGTATTTT. The chain couples TRBV15 to TRBJ2-3, with a possible D match to TRBD2 (6 bases). Germline V gene data show CDR1 as LNHNV and CDR2 as YYDKDF (reference sequence). CDR3 size: 13 residues. The germline V and J ends were trimmed by 8 bases and 2 bases, with 11 bases remaining between them.

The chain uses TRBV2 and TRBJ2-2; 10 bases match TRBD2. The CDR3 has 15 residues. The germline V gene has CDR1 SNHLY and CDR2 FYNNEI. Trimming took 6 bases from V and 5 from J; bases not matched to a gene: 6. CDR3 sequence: CASRRAGGPTGELFF. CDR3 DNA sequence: TGTGCCAGCAGGCGAGCGGGAGGGCCAACCGGGGAGCTGTTTTTT.

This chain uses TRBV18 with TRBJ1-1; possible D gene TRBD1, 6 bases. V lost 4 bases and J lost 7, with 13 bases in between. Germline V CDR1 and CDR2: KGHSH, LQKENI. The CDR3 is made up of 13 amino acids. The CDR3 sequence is CASSLKQGIEAFF. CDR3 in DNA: TGTGCCAGCTCACTAAAACAGGGCATTGAAGCTTTCTTT.

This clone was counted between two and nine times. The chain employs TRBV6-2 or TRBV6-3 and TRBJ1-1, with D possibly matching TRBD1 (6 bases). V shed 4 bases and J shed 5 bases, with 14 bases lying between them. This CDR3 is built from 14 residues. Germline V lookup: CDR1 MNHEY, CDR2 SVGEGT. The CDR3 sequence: CASSSTGFRTEAFF. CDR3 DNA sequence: TGTGCCAGCAGTTCAACAGGGTTTCGGACTGAAGCTTTCTTT.

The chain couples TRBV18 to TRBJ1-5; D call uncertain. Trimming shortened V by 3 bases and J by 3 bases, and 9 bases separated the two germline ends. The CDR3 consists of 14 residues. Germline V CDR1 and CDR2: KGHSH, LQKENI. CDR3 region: CASSPLQNNQPQHF. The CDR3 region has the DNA TGTGCCAGCTCACCTCTACAGAACAATCAGCCCCAGCATTTT.

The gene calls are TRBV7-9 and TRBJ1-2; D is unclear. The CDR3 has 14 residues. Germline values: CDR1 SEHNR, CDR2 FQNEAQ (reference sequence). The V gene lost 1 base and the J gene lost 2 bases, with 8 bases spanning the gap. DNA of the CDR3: TGTGCCAGCAGCTTAGAGGCGGGGAACTATGGCTACACCTTC. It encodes CASSLEAGNYGYTF. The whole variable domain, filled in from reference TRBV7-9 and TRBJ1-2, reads DTGVSQNPRHKITKRGQNVTFRCDPISEHNRLYWYRQTLGQGPEFLTYFQNEAQLEKSRLLSDRFSAERPKGSFSTLEIQRTEQGDSAMYLCASSLEAGNYGYTFGSGTRLTVV.

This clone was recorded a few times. The CDR3 coding sequence is TGTGCCAGCAGCCCCGGGACAGGGTCGGGCGAGCAGTACTTC. As protein: CASSPGTGSGEQYF. The chain has TRBV14 and TRBJ2-7; TRBD1 agrees at 9 bases. CDR3 length: 14 residues. V lost 4 bases, J lost 6 bases, and 7 bases stayed unmatched. Looked up from germline, CDR1 is SGHDN and CDR2 is FVKESK.

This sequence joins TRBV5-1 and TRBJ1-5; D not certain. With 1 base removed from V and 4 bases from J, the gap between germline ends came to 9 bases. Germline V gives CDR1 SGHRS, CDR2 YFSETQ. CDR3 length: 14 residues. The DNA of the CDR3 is TGCGCCAGCAGCTTGTGGCCTGCAAATCAGCCCCAGCATTTT. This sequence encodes CASSLWPANQPQHF.

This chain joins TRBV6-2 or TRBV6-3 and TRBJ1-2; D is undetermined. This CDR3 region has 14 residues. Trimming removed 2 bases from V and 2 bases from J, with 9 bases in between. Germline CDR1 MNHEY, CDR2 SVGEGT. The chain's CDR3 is CASSYPDSNYGYTF. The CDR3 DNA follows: TGTGCCAGCAGTTACCCAGATTCAAACTATGGCTACACCTTC.

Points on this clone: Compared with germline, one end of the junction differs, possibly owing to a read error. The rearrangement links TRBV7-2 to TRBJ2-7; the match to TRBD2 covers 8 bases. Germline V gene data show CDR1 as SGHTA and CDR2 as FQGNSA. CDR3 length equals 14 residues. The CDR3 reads CASRLAGSSYEQYF. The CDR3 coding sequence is TGTGCCAGCAGGTTAGCGGGGAGCTCCTACGAGCAGTACTTC.

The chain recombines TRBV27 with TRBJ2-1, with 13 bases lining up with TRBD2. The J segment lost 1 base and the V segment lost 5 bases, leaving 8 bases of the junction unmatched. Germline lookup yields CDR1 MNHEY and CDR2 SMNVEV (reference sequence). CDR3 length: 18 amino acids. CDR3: CASSPRTSGRGSYNEQFF. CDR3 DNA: TGTGCCAGCAGTCCGAGGACTAGCGGGAGAGGTTCCTACAATGAGCAGTTCTTC.

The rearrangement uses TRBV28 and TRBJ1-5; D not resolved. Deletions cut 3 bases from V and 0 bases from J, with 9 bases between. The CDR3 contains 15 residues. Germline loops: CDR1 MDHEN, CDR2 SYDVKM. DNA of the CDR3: TGTGCCAGCAGTTTGGTCCAGAATAGCAATCAGCCCCAGCATTTT. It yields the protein CASSLVQNSNQPQHF. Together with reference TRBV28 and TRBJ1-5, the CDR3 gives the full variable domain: DVKVTQSSRYLVKRTGEKVFLECVQDMDHENMFWYRQDPGLGLRLIYFSYDVKMKEKGDIPEGYSVSREKKERFSLILESASTNQTSMYLCASSLVQNSNQPQHFGDGTRLSIL.

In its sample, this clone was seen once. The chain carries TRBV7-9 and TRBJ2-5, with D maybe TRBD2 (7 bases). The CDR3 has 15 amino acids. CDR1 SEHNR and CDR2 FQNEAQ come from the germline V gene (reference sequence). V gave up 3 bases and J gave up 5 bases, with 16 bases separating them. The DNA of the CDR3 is TGTGCCAGCAGCTTCCGGGGGGCGCCGGGGGAGACCCAGTACTTC. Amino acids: CASSFRGAPGETQYF.

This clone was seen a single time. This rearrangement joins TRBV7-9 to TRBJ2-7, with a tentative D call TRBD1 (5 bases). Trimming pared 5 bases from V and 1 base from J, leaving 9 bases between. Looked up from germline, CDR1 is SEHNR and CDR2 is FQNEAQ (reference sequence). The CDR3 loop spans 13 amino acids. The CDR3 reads CASSPRQSYEQYF. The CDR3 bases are TGTGCCAGCAGCCCTAGACAGTCCTACGAGCAGTACTTC.

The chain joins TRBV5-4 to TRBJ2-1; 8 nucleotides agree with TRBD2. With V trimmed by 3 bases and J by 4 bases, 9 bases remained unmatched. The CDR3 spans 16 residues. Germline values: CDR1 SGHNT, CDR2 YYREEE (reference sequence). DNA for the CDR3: TGTGCCAGCAGCTACGGACTAGCCCTTTCTTACAATGAGCAGTTCTTC. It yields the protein CASSYGLALSYNEQFF.

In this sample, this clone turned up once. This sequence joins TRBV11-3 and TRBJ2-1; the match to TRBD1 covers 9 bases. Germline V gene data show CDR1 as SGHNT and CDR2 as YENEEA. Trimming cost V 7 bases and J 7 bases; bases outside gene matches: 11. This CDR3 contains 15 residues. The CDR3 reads CASKGTGNLENEQFF. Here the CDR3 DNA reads TGTGCCAGCAAAGGGACAGGGAATTTGGAGAATGAGCAGTTCTTC.

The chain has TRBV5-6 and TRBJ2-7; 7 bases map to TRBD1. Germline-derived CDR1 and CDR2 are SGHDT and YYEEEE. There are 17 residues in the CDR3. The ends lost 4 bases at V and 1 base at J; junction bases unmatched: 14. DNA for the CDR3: TGTGCCAGCAGCCTATTAATATCGGGGACAGCGTCCTACGAGCAGTACTTC. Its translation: CASSLLISGTASYEQYF.

DNA for the CDR3: TGCAGCGTCCGGACAGGGACAATTGAAAAACTGTTTTTT. Its protein is CSVRTGTIEKLFF. The V call is TRBV29-1, the J call TRBJ1-4; the match to TRBD1 covers 8 bases. The CDR3 length is 13 residues. Germline V gene lookup returns CDR1 SQVTM and CDR2 ANQGSEA. V lost 6 bases, J lost 7 bases, and 7 bases stayed unmatched.